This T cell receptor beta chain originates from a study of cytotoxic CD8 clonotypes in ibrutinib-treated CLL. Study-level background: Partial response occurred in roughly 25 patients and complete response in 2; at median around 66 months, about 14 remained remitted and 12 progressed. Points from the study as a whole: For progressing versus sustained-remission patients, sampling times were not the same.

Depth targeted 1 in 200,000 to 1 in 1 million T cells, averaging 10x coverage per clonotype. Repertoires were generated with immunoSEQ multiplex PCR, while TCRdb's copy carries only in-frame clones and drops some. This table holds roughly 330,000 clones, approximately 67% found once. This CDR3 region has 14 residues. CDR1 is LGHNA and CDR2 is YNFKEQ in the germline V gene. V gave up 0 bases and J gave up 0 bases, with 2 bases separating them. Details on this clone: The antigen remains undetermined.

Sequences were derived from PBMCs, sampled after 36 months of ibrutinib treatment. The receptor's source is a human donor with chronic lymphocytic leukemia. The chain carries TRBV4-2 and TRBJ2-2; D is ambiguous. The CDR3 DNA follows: TGTGCCAGCAGCCAAGAGTCGAACACCGGGGAGCTGTTTTTT. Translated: CASSQESNTGELFF.